A single sample gave rise to the 14 T cell receptor beta chains below, sequenced in a study of metastatic and nonmetastatic thyroid tumors. Patients underwent thyroid surgery, and none had received any treatment before it. MiXCR re-clonotyped the PCR reads for TCRdb. The table shows around 37,000 clones, with approximately 24% occurring only once. Sequencing used tumor tissue. The receptors derive from a female donor with papillary thyroid cancer or a benign thyroid nodule (not recorded which). Some clones in this sample may be carry-over from other donors' samples.

The CDR3 sequence is CSASLGTPLGAEAFF. For the CDR3, the DNA is TGCAGTGCTAGTCTTGGGACACCTCTAGGAGCTGAAGCTTTCTTT. This chain uses TRBV20-1 with TRBJ1-1, with a possible D match to TRBD1 (6 bases). V was clipped by 3 bases and J by 6 bases, with 20 bases between them. The germline V gene encodes CDR1 DFQATT and CDR2 SNEGSKA (reference sequence). The CDR3 has 15 residues.

In this sample, this clone turned up many times. The rearrangement uses TRBV19 and TRBJ1-1; D not certain. CDR1 LNHDA and CDR2 SQIVND come from the germline V gene (reference sequence). Trimming pared 3 bases from V and 5 bases from J, leaving 7 bases between. The CDR3 totals 12 residues. The CDR3 DNA sequence: TGTGCCAGTAGTATGAAAGGAACTGAAGCTTTCTTT. Amino acid sequence: CASSMKGTEAFF. Variable domain in full (rest from reference TRBV19 and TRBJ1-1): DGGITQSPKYLFRKEGQNVTLSCEQNLNHDAMYWYRQDPGQGLRLIYYSQIVNDFQKGDIAEGYSVSREKKESFPLTVTSAQKNPTAFYLCASSMKGTEAFFGQGTRLTVV.

The gene calls are TRBV20-1 and TRBJ2-7, with D perhaps TRBD1 (6 bases). Trimming removed 4 bases from V and 4 bases from J, with 11 bases in between. The CDR3 spans 12 residues. Germline loops: CDR1 DFQATT, CDR2 SNEGSKA (reference sequence). CDR3 DNA sequence: TGCAGTGCTATTGGGACACAGTACGAGCAGTACTTC. As protein: CSAIGTQYEQYF.

This rearrangement joins TRBV20-1 to TRBJ2-3, with 11 bases that match TRBD2. This CDR3 region has 15 residues. Losses at the gene ends were 3 bases for V and 7 bases for J; bases not matched to a gene: 9. Looked up from germline, CDR1 is DFQATT and CDR2 is SNEGSKA (reference sequence). Written as DNA, the CDR3 is TGCAGTGCTAGTGGGACTAGCGGAAGATTACATACGCAGTATTTT. Its protein is CSASGTSGRLHTQYF.

The chain has TRBV30 and TRBJ1-5, with D perhaps TRBD1 (6 bases). There are 13 residues in the CDR3. Per the germline V gene, CDR1 is GTSNPN and CDR2 is SVGIG (reference sequence). V lost 0 bases to trimming and J lost 4 bases, with 7 bases between them. The CDR3, as DNA: TGTGCCTGGAGTGTACAGGGTAATCAGCCCCAGCATTTT. Protein sequence: CAWSVQGNQPQHF. Complete variable domain (other parts from reference TRBV30 and TRBJ1-5): SQTIHQWPATLVQPVGSPLSLECTVEGTSNPNLYWYRQAAGRGLQLLFYSVGIGQISSEVPQNLSASRPQDRQFILSSKKLLLSDSGFYLCAWSVQGNQPQHFGDGTRLSIL.

The chain uses TRBV5-1 and TRBJ1-3, with a possible D match to TRBD1 (6 bases). Trimming left V 4 bases short and J 4 bases short, with 15 bases between. Germline V gene data show CDR1 as SGHRS and CDR2 as YFSETQ. CDR3 length equals 15 residues. In nucleotides, the CDR3 is TGCGCCAGCAGCCCGAGGGGGGGATCCGGAAACACCATATATTTT. Protein sequence: CASSPRGGSGNTIYF.

The chain links TRBV11-2 to TRBJ2-1, with 12 bases aligning to TRBD2. Germline V gene sequence: CDR1 SGHAT, CDR2 FQNNGV. This CDR3 spans 16 amino acids. With V trimmed by 0 bases and J by 8 bases, 5 bases remained unmatched. In DNA, the CDR3 is TGTGCCAGCAGCTTAGACCGACTAGCGGGAGCACATGAGCAGTTCTTC. Translated: CASSLDRLAGAHEQFF.

This clone was picked up many times. The chain employs TRBV20-1 and TRBJ2-5, with D perhaps TRBD1 or TRBD2 (5 bases each). This CDR3 spans 16 amino acids. Trimming took off 3 bases at V and 1 base at J, with 18 bases between the two ends. The germline V gene encodes CDR1 DFQATT and CDR2 SNEGSKA (reference sequence). As DNA, the CDR3 is TGCAGTGCTAGTAGCCCCCGGGAAGGGGCCCAAGAGACCCAGTACTTC. This sequence encodes CSASSPREGAQETQYF.

With respect to this clone: Likely a read error: the CDR3 ends without its conserved phenylalanine or tryptophan. The genes are TRBV5-1 and TRBJ2-7; weak D call: TRBD1 (6 bases). The CDR3 covers 13 residues. CDR1 SGHRS and CDR2 YFSETQ come from the germline V gene. Trimming pared 4 bases from V and 7 bases from J, leaving 15 bases between. The CDR3 here is CASSADSWGEQYL. In nucleotides, the CDR3 is TGCGCCAGCAGCGCGGACAGCTGGGGAGAGCAGTACCTC.

This clone is medium-sized within its sample. The V call is TRBV6-1, the J call TRBJ1-3; the D gene is possibly TRBD1 (6 bases). Trimming cost V 6 bases and J 4 bases, with 13 bases left between them. The CDR3 is 14 residues long. CDR1 is MNHNS, CDR2 SASEGT, per germline. The CDR3 loop reads CASRSQGWGNTIYF. The DNA for the CDR3 is TGTGCCAGCAGGTCACAGGGATGGGGAAACACCATATATTTT.

The chain couples TRBV11-2 to TRBJ2-7; TRBD2 aligns across 13 bases. The CDR3 is 16 amino acids. V shed 5 bases and J 4 bases; nucleotides not matched to a gene: 8. CDR1 and CDR2 (germline): SGHAT, FQNNGV. The CDR3 reads CASSPMGTSGKYEQYF. In DNA, the CDR3 is TGTGCCAGCAGCCCGATGGGGACTAGCGGGAAATACGAGCAGTACTTC.

The V gene is TRBV20-1, the J gene TRBJ1-5; D unclear. In germline, CDR1 is DFQATT, CDR2 SNEGSKA (reference sequence). This CDR3 spans 17 amino acids. V lost 3 bases, J lost 0 bases, and 18 bases lay in between. For the CDR3, the DNA is TGCAGTGCTAGGCCCCCCACGGTGGACGATAGCAATCAGCCCCAGCATTTT. It codes for CSARPPTVDDSNQPQHF.

The V and J genes are TRBV20-1 and TRBJ1-4, with 9 bases lining up with TRBD1. The germline V gene has CDR1 DFQATT and CDR2 SNEGSKA (reference sequence). V shed 5 bases, J shed 8 bases, and the junction held 9 bases outside the gene matches. The CDR3 sequence is 14 residues long. Here the CDR3 reads CSALNRGLEEKLFF. The CDR3 region has the DNA TGCAGTGCTTTGAACAGGGGGCTCGAAGAAAAACTGTTTTTT.

This clone was seen a few times. The chain combines TRBV6-1 with TRBJ1-1; 7 nucleotides match TRBD1. The V segment lost 5 bases and the J segment 5 bases; nucleotides outside the gene matches: 14. The V gene's germline CDR1 is MNHNS and CDR2 SASEGT. The CDR3 runs 16 residues. The CDR3 sequence is CASSTPPRGRRTEAFF. Written as DNA, the CDR3 is TGTGCCAGCAGTACCCCCCCGAGGGGGCGCAGGACTGAAGCTTTCTTT.